Below, 15 T cell receptor beta chains from the same sample are listed, as sequenced in a study of blood T cell repertoires in COVID-19. TCRdb keeps only in-frame clones here, not all; method: immunoSEQ multiplex PCR. Counted here are about 220,000 clones, 80% to 85% occurring once; the ten biggest clones make up about 2.9%. Sequencing was performed on peripheral blood. These receptors all come from a woman aged 30 to 39 who had recovered from COVID-19.

The rearrangement joins TRBV30 to TRBJ1-2; 7 nucleotides match TRBD1. The CDR3 covers 14 residues. Germline lookup yields CDR1 GTSNPN and CDR2 SVGIG (reference sequence). The V segment lost 5 bases and the J segment 0 bases; nucleotides outside the gene matches: 6. CDR3 residues: CAWSTTGANYGYTF. CDR3 sequence (DNA): TGTGCCTGGTCGACCACAGGGGCTAACTATGGCTACACCTTC.

V gene TRBV19 combines with J gene TRBJ1-5, with unresolved D. The V gene's germline CDR1 is LNHDA and CDR2 SQIVND (reference sequence). The CDR3 runs to 12 residues. Trimming removed 5 bases from V and 6 bases from J, with 8 bases in between. DNA of the CDR3: TGTGCCAGTAGTTGGACTGCTCAGCCCCAGCATTTT. This encodes CASSWTAQPQHF. The variable domain in full, completed from reference TRBV19 and TRBJ1-5, reads DGGITQSPKYLFRKEGQNVTLSCEQNLNHDAMYWYRQDPGQGLRLIYYSQIVNDFQKGDIAEGYSVSREKKESFPLTVTSAQKNPTAFYLCASSWTAQPQHFGDGTRLSIL.

J is TRBJ2-1 and V is TRBV15; 12 bases agree with TRBD2. CDR1 and CDR2 (germline): LNHNV, YYDKDF (reference sequence). The junction had 5 bases not matched to a gene; V was cut back by 7 bases and J by 4 bases. This CDR3 has 15 amino acids. The CDR3 loop reads CATTTGTSGYNEQFF. The CDR3 nucleotides read TGTGCCACCACCACCGGGACTAGCGGGTACAATGAGCAGTTCTTC.

J is TRBJ1-2 and V is TRBV6-4, with 7 bases identical to TRBD1. Germline V CDR1 and CDR2: MRHNA, SNTAGT. This CDR3 region has 15 residues. V shed 6 bases, J shed 4 bases, and the junction held 11 bases outside the gene matches. The CDR3 is CASSPQPDRAYGYTF. Here the CDR3 DNA reads TGTGCCAGCAGCCCCCAGCCAGACAGGGCCTATGGCTACACCTTC.

The chain combines TRBV27 with TRBJ1-5, with D maybe TRBD1 (5 bases). V lost 4 bases and J 2 bases, leaving 12 bases between the germline ends. CDR1 and CDR2 (germline): MNHEY, SMNVEV (reference sequence). The CDR3 loop spans 15 amino acids. CDR3 region: CASSSLGGGNQPQHF. The CDR3 DNA reads as TGTGCCAGCAGTTCCTTGGGGGGGGGCAATCAGCCCCAGCATTTT.

CDR3 DNA: TGTGCCACCAGTGATCCTAGCGGGAGACGCGAGCAGTTCTTC. It yields the protein CATSDPSGRREQFF. V usage is TRBV24-1 and J usage is TRBJ2-1; TRBD2 matches at 10 bases. V lost 3 bases and J lost 10; bases outside the gene matches: 5. The CDR3 runs to 14 residues. Germline values: CDR1 KGHDR, CDR2 SFDVKD.

V is TRBV5-1 and J is TRBJ2-1; 8 bases align to TRBD2. V lost 2 bases to trimming and J lost 7 bases; unmatched junction nucleotides: 5. CDR3 length: 14 residues. Germline CDR1 and CDR2: SGHRS and YFSETQ. CDR3 nucleotides: TGCGCCAGCAGCTTAGCGGGGGCCTCAAATGAGCAGTTCTTC. It is translated as CASSLAGASNEQFF.

V and J are TRBV27 and TRBJ2-7; TRBD2 matches 7 bases. The CDR3 consists of 15 residues. Germline assignment: CDR1 MNHEY and CDR2 SMNVEV (reference sequence). V was pared by 7 bases and J by 4 bases, with 13 bases of the junction left unmatched. CDR3 loop: CASTQVSSGSYEQYF. The CDR3 DNA sequence: TGTGCCAGCACCCAGGTGTCTAGCGGCTCTTACGAGCAGTACTTC.

A few counts support this clone. Here the CDR3 reads CASRRTGDNEQFF. The CDR3 DNA follows: TGTGCCAGCAGGAGGACAGGGGACAATGAGCAGTTCTTC. This rearrangement joins TRBV7-6 to TRBJ2-1, with TRBD1 identical over 9 bases. Losses at the gene ends were 6 bases for V and 5 bases for J; bases not matched to a gene: 2. There are 13 residues in the CDR3. Germline values: CDR1 SGHVS, CDR2 FNYEAQ.

V and J are TRBV5-1 and TRBJ2-3; D unresolved. Trimming stripped 4 bases from V and 6 bases from J, with 18 bases between. CDR3 length: 15 amino acids. In germline, CDR1 is SGHRS, CDR2 YFSETQ. The CDR3 region is CASSQRPDQMDTQYF. As DNA, the CDR3 is TGCGCCAGCAGCCAGAGGCCAGACCAGATGGATACGCAGTATTTT.

The chain is built from TRBV6-5 and TRBJ2-1; D remains unclear. This CDR3 has 13 amino acids. V lost 5 bases to trimming and J lost 4 bases, with 9 bases between them. Germline CDR1 is MNHEY and CDR2 is SVGAGI. The CDR3 here is CASSNIRYNEQFF. As DNA, the CDR3 is TGTGCCAGCAGTAACATCAGATACAATGAGCAGTTCTTC.

On this clone itself: This sample also contains other DNA sequences that code for the same CDR3. This rearrangement joins TRBV5-1 to TRBJ2-5, with TRBD2 matching over 13 bases. CDR1 and CDR2 (germline): SGHRS, YFSETQ. The CDR3 consists of 16 residues. The V gene end was trimmed by 0 bases and the J gene end by 4 bases; junction bases not matched to a gene: 3. The chain's CDR3 is CASSLGGLAGTETQYF. The CDR3 nucleotides read TGCGCCAGCAGCTTGGGGGGACTAGCGGGAACAGAGACCCAGTACTTC.

This chain connects TRBV5-5 to TRBJ1-1; 8 bases match TRBD1. Germline V lookup: CDR1 SGHKS, CDR2 YYEKEE (reference sequence). The junction had 10 bases not matched to a gene; V was cut back by 3 bases and J by 3 bases. The CDR3 totals 16 residues. This chain's CDR3 is CASSSDWTGKHTEAFF. CDR3 nucleotide sequence: TGTGCCAGCAGCTCCGACTGGACAGGGAAACACACTGAAGCTTTCTTT.

In DNA form, the CDR3 reads TGTGCCATCAGTGAGTCTAAACACGGACAGGGGACCCTTAACTATGGCTACACCTTC. This sequence encodes CAISESKHGQGTLNYGYTF. The chain combines TRBV10-3 with TRBJ1-2; 9 bases are a match to TRBD1. Germline lookup yields CDR1 ENHRY and CDR2 SYGVKD. CDR3 length: 19 residues. Trimming removed 0 bases from V and 1 base from J; junction bases left unmatched: 12.

The V and J genes are TRBV2 and TRBJ1-2; TRBD1 matches at 10 bases. CDR3 length: 14 residues. Germline loops: CDR1 SNHLY, CDR2 FYNNEI. Losses at the gene ends were 6 bases for V and 7 bases for J; bases not matched to a gene: 8. The CDR3 nucleotides read TGTGCCAGCAGCCAAAGACAGGGGGCAAGTGGCTACACCTTC. It is translated as CASSQRQGASGYTF.